The subject of this entry is one T cell receptor (beta chain). What it recognizes is unknown. V lost 4 bases to trimming and J lost 7 bases, with 20 bases between them. CDR3 size: 15 residues. CDR1 is SGHRS, CDR2 YFSETQ, per germline. TCRdb analysed the 5' RACE reads with MiXCR anew, one entry per CDR3 protein. The sample has about 150,000 distinct CDR3 sequences; 31% are singletons. The source of the sample is a study of T-cell memory formation after mild COVID-19. In the study overall: Across donors, TCR clusters were largely donor specific. Study results and limitations: Day 15 to 85 contracting clones showed balanced CD4/CD8; day 15 to 37 expanders favored CD4+. Contracting CD4+ clones lay largely in CM and EM, with CD8+ ones residing in EMRA.

Sequencing used PBMCs or a T cell subset sorted from them (not recorded which). The source is an adult woman who had mild COVID-19 (a few samples of this study predate the infection). Cell type and time point are not known. The chain carries TRBV5-1 and TRBJ1-2; a possible D gene is TRBD1 (6 bases). The CDR3 region has the DNA TGCGCCAGCAGCGCCAGGGGTGACAGTACGGGTGGCTACACCTTC. Residues: CASSARGDSTGGYTF.